This TCR beta chain was identified in a study of CD8 T cells in Susac syndrome. About the research overall: Intravenous immunoglobulin alone or corticosteroids were being given to patients with Susac syndrome at blood draw, unless they were therapy-naive.

RNA amounts of roughly 0.45 to 1 ug underwent reverse transcription with random hexamers. An immunoSEQ multiplex PCR amplified TCR beta CDR3 over 54 Vbeta and 13 Jbeta. Via MiXCR, TCRdb re-called the immunoSEQ multiplex PCR reads, giving one row per CDR3 protein. The sample consists of over 65,000 distinct CDR3 sequences, just over 90% of them appearing once. CDR1 and CDR2 (germline): LNHNV, YYDKDF (reference sequence). V lost 2 bases to trimming and J lost 9 bases; unmatched junction nucleotides: 6. This CDR3 comprises 14 residues. CD8+ and CD4+ T cells circulating in blood were sequenced for TCR beta. The diagnostic criteria were recently defined, and patients with Susac syndrome met them for definite or probable disease.

The material sequenced was CD4+ T cells from PBMCs. The J gene is TRBJ2-1, the V gene TRBV15; 8 nucleotides match TRBD2. The sequence derives from a human donor with Susac syndrome. CDR3 loop: CATSRSGGLGEQFF. The CDR3 bases are TGTGCCACCAGCAGATCGGGGGGGCTAGGTGAGCAGTTCTTC. The whole variable domain, filled in from reference TRBV15 and TRBJ2-1, reads DAMVIQNPRYQVTQFGKPVTLSCSQTLNHNVMYWYQQKSSQAPKLLFHYYDKDFNNEADTPDNFQSRRPNTSFCFLDIRSPGLGDTAMYLCATSRSGGLGEQFFGPGTRLTVL.